This T cell receptor (beta chain) was recovered during a study of T cells in Graves' hyperthyroidism and ophthalmopathy. With respect to this clonotype: Its antigen is unidentified.

Amplified TCR beta CDR3 regions came from RNA transcripts. HTBI primers were used for first-round RT-PCR of the TCR CDR3. MiXCR, run by TCRdb on the multiplex PCR reads, gives a single entry per CDR3 protein. Here the sample spans roughly 400,000 distinct CDR3 sequences, approximately 15% being singletons. Findings of the study overall: Model output signaled ophthalmopathy a median roughly 6 months ahead of onset.

Germline V gene lookup returns CDR1 DFQATT and CDR2 SNEGSKA (reference sequence). V lost 0 bases, J lost 0 bases, and 12 bases lay in between. CDR3 size: 16 residues. The patients, who ranged from 18 to 65 in age, presented with newly diagnosed hyperthyroidism lasting under 2 months. The source material was blood. This sequence originates from a woman aged 18-29 years with Graves' hyperthyroidism that later progressed to Graves' ophthalmopathy. This rearrangement joins TRBV20-1 to TRBJ2-4; no clear D gene. The CDR3 sequence is CSARETPATAKNIQYF. The CDR3 coding sequence is TGCAGTGCTAGAGAGACTCCCGCAACAGCCAAAAACATTCAGTACTTC.